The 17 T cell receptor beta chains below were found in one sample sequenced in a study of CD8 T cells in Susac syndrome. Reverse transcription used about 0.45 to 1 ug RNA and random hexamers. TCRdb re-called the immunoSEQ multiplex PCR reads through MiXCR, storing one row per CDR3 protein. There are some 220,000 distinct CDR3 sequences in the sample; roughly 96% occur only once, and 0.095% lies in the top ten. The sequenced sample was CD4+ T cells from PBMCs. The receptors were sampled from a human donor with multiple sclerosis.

CDR3 region: CATSDSRGVSTEAFF. The CDR3 DNA reads as TGTGCCACCAGTGATTCTAGGGGGGTCTCGACTGAAGCTTTCTTT. The chain couples TRBV24-1 to TRBJ1-1; D might be TRBD1 (6 bases). Between the trimmed V and J ends, which lost 2 bases and 5 bases, there was a span of 14 bases. The germline V gene has CDR1 KGHDR and CDR2 SFDVKD. The CDR3 consists of 15 residues.

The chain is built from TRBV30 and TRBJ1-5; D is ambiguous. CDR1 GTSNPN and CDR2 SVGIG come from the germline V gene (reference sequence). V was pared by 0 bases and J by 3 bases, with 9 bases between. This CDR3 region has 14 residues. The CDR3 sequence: CAWSVRRSNQPQHF. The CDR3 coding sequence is TGTGCCTGGAGTGTACGTAGATCCAATCAGCCCCAGCATTTT.

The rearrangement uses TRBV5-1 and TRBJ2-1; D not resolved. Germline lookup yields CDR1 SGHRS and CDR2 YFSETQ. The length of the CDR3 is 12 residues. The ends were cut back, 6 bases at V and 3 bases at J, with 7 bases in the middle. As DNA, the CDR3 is TGCGCCAGCATGTCATACTACAATGAGCAGTTCTTC. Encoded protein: CASMSYYNEQFF.

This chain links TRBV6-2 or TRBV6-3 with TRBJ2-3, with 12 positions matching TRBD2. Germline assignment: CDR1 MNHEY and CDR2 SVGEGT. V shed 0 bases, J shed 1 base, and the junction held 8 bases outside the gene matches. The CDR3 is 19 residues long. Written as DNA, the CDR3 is TGTGCCAGCAGTTACTCGTACCTAGCGGGAGGGCCGCGCACAGATACGCAGTATTTT. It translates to CASSYSYLAGGPRTDTQYF.

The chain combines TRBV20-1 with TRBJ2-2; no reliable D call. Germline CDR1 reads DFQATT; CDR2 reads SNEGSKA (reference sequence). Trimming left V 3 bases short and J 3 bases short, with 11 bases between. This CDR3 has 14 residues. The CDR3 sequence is CSARDVGYTGELFF. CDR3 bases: TGCAGTGCTAGGGACGTAGGGTACACCGGGGAGCTGTTTTTT.

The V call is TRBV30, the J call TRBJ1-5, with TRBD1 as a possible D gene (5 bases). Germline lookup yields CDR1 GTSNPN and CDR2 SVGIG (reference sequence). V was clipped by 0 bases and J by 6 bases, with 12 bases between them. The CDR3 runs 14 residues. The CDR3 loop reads CAWSVPAGSQPQHF. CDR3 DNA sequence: TGTGCCTGGAGTGTACCGGCAGGGAGTCAGCCCCAGCATTTT.

CDR3 bases: TGTGCCAGCAGCCAAGCACAGGGAAGGGGACACACCTTC. Translated: CASSQAQGRGHTF. J is TRBJ1-2 and V is TRBV3-1, with TRBD1 as a possible D gene (6 bases). Germline V CDR1 and CDR2: LGHDT, YNNKEL (reference sequence). Trimming shortened V by 1 base and J by 12 bases, and 15 bases separated the two germline ends. The length of the CDR3 is 13 residues.

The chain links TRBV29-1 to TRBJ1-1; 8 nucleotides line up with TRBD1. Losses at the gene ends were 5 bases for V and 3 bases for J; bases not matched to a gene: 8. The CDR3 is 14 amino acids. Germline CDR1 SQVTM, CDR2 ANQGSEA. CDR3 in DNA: TGCAGCGTTCGACCGGGACAGGCCTACACTGAAGCTTTCTTT. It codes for CSVRPGQAYTEAFF.

Here the CDR3 DNA reads TGTGCCAGCGGCTTCAGGGAAAGGAATTCACCCCTCCACTTT. Its protein product is CASGFRERNSPLHF. This chain joins TRBV2 and TRBJ1-6, with D tentatively TRBD1 (5 bases). The CDR3 totals 14 residues. Trimming left V 8 bases short and J 7 bases short, with 15 bases between. CDR1 is SNHLY and CDR2 is FYNNEI in the germline V gene.

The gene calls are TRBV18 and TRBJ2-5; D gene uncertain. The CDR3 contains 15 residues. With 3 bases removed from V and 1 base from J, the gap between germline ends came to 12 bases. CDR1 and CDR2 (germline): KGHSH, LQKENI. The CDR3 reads CASSPLFELQETQYF. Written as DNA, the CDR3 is TGTGCCAGCTCACCGTTGTTCGAACTCCAAGAGACCCAGTACTTC.

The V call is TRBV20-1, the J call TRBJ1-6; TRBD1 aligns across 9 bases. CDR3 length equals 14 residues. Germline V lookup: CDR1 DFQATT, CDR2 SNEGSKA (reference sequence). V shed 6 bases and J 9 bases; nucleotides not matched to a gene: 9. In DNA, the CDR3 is TGCAGTGCAAGACCGGGACAGGGTGCTTCACCCCTCCACTTT. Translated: CSARPGQGASPLHF.

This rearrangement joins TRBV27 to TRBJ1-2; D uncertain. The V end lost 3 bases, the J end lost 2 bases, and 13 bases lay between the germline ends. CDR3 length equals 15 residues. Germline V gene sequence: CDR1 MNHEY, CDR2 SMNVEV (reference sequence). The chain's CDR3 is CASSFSRSPNYGYTF. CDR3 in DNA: TGTGCCAGCAGTTTCAGCCGGAGCCCGAACTATGGCTACACCTTC.

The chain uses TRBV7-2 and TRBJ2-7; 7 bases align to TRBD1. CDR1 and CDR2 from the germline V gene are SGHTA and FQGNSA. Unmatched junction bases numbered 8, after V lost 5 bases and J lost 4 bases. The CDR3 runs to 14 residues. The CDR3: CASSPRDSFYEQYF. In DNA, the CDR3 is TGTGCCAGCAGCCCCCGGGACAGCTTTTACGAGCAGTACTTC. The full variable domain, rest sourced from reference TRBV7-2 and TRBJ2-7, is GAGVSQSPSNKVTEKGKDVELRCDPISGHTALYWYRQSLGQGLEFLIYFQGNSAPDKSGLPSDRFSAERTGGSVSTLTIQRTQQEDSAVYLCASSPRDSFYEQYFGPGTRLTVT.

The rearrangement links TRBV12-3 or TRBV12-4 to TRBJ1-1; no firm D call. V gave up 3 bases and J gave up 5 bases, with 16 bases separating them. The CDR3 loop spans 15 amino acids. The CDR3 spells CASSFGTPRMTEAFF. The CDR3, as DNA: TGTGCCAGCAGTTTTGGTACACCCCGGATGACTGAAGCTTTCTTT.

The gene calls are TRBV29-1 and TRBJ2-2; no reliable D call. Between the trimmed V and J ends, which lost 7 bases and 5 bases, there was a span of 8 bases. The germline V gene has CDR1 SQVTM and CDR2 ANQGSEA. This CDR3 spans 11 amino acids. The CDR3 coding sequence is TGCAGCGCCGAGAAGACCGGGGAGCTGTTTTTT. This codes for CSAEKTGELFF.

CDR3 sequence (DNA): TGTGCCAGCAGTACTGGCCTCCGGGAGCTGTTTTTT. Amino acids: CASSTGLRELFF. The J gene is TRBJ2-2, the V gene TRBV6-5; D gene ambiguous. CDR1 and CDR2 (germline): MNHEY, SVGAGI. V lost 5 bases and J lost 9, with 10 bases in between. The CDR3 has 12 residues.

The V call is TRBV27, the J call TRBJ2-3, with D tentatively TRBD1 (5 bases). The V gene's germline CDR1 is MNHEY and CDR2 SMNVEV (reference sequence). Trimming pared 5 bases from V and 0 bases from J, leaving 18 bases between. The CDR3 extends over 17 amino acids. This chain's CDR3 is CASSPDRTTTSTDTQYF. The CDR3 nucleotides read TGTGCCAGCAGTCCAGATCGGACAACCACTAGCACAGATACGCAGTATTTT.